This T cell receptor (beta chain) was profiled in a study of graft-versus-host responses after intestinal transplantation. Study information: The transplants performed in recipients were multivisceral, liver-intestinal, or isolated intestinal. The study gave all recipients anti-thymocyte globulin induction, then tacrolimus and steroids for approximately 3 years.

Study-wide results and caveats: Among circulating GvH clones, peak levels were associated with early post-transplant declines in HvG clones. Recipient marrow harbored GvH clones, some of which surfaced first in ileum or blood.

Comments on this clone: The antigen is not known.

Libraries were prepared by immunoSEQ multiplex PCR; TCRdb keeps only in-frame clonotypes and omits some of them. The sample lists about 130,000 clones; about 93% were seen once. This CDR3 region has 14 residues. With 7 bases clipped from V and 4 bases from J, the junction kept 11 bases outside the gene matches. The V gene's germline CDR1 is SGHNT and CDR2 YYREEE (reference sequence). This chain uses TRBV5-4 with TRBJ2-7; TRBD2 agrees at 7 bases. The receptor comes from a human donor who received an intestinal transplant. This specimen was unstimulated CD4+ T cells sorted from spleen or lymph node cells, taken before intestinal transplant. CDR3 nucleotides: TGTGCCAGCGGAAGCCGGGGGGTTAAATACGAGCAGTACTTC. It codes for CASGSRGVKYEQYF.